The 11 T cell receptor beta chains below come from one sample, sequenced in a study of T cells after yellow fever vaccination. One entry per CDR3 protein, called by TCRdb with MiXCR from the 5' RACE reads. The repertoire holds 300,000 to 450,000 distinct CDR3 sequences, approximately 8% seen once, with approximately 16% in the top ten. This sample comprised PBMCs, obtained about 41 days after the first yellow fever vaccination. These receptors were collected from a man between 18 and 29 years old who received the YFV17D yellow fever vaccine.

This clonotype was picked up a small number of times. The J gene is TRBJ2-4, the V gene TRBV4-1; 8 nucleotides match TRBD1. The CDR3 has 18 residues. The V gene's germline CDR1 is MGHRA and CDR2 YSYEKL. The trim removed 1 base at V and 2 bases at J, leaving 10 bases unmatched. CDR3 in DNA: TGCGCCAGCAGCCAAGGTTCGGCAGGGGGCTCAACCAAAAACATTCAGTACTTC. It translates to CASSQGSAGGSTKNIQYF.

The V gene is TRBV4-3, the J gene TRBJ1-4, with 8 bases matching TRBD1. V gave up 4 bases and J gave up 3 bases; unmatched junction bases: 7. This CDR3 has 16 amino acids. Germline V gene lookup returns CDR1 LGHNA and CDR2 YSLEER. CDR3 DNA: TGCGCCAGCAGCCCGAGCTACAGGGGGTCTAATGAAAAACTGTTTTTT. This translates into CASSPSYRGSNEKLFF.

The table lists this clonotype with a few counts. This rearrangement joins TRBV7-2 to TRBJ2-1, with a weak D call TRBD1 (6 bases). The V end lost 5 bases, the J end lost 5 bases, and 10 bases lay between the germline ends. The CDR3 is 13 amino acids. Per the germline V gene, CDR1 is SGHTA and CDR2 is FQGNSA. The CDR3 is CASSRQVNNEQFF. The CDR3 DNA reads as TGTGCCAGCAGCCGACAGGTTAACAATGAGCAGTTCTTC.

This clonotype was detected ten times or more. The gene calls are TRBV5-1 and TRBJ1-1; the D gene is possibly TRBD1 (5 bases). The germline V gene encodes CDR1 SGHRS and CDR2 YFSETQ. The V end was cut by 0 bases, the J end by 1 base, with 7 bases between. The CDR3 has 14 amino acids. Here the CDR3 reads CASSLGDGNTEAFF. The CDR3 DNA sequence: TGCGCCAGCAGCTTGGGGGACGGGAACACTGAAGCTTTCTTT.

There are a few counts of this clonotype. The chain is built from TRBV7-8 and TRBJ2-2; TRBD1 aligns across 7 bases. The CDR3 runs to 16 residues. J lost 4 bases, V lost 1 base, and 6 bases had no gene match. Germline V CDR1 and CDR2: SGHVS, FQNEAQ. CDR3: CASSLGGQRLTGELFF. CDR3 DNA sequence: TGTGCCAGCAGCTTAGGGGGACAGCGACTCACCGGGGAGCTGTTTTTT.

The V gene is TRBV10-3, the J gene TRBJ2-3; TRBD2 is a possible D gene (5 bases). Germline lookup yields CDR1 ENHRY and CDR2 SYGVKD. Trimming removed 11 bases at V and 2 bases at J, with 20 bases between. The CDR3 is 15 residues long. In DNA form, the CDR3 reads TGTGCCGTCTCGGCGTCCGCGGGCTTCACAGATACGCAGTATTTT. Protein sequence: CAVSASAGFTDTQYF.

This clonotype was seen many times. V is TRBV28 and J is TRBJ2-7; no firm D call. The CDR3 is 11 amino acids. The germline V gene encodes CDR1 MDHEN and CDR2 SYDVKM. Deletions cut 4 bases from V and 2 bases from J, with 3 bases between. The CDR3 loop is CASSSTYEQYV. The DNA of the CDR3 is TGTGCCAGCAGTTCCACCTACGAGCAGTACGTC.

The sample holds a few counts of this clonotype. The CDR3 sequence is CASSIDLLGRGNTGELFF. The CDR3 coding sequence is TGTGCCAGTAGTATAGATCTATTGGGACGGGGGAACACCGGGGAGCTGTTTTTT. This chain connects TRBV19 to TRBJ2-2, with D perhaps TRBD1 or TRBD2 (5 bases each). Trimming removed 0 bases at V and 1 base at J, with 15 bases between. The germline gives CDR1 LNHDA, CDR2 SQIVND (reference sequence). The CDR3 spans 18 residues. Looking up the rest from reference TRBV19 and TRBJ2-2 gives the full variable domain: DGGITQSPKYLFRKEGQNVTLSCEQNLNHDAMYWYRQDPGQGLRLIYYSQIVNDFQKGDIAEGYSVSREKKESFPLTVTSAQKNPTAFYLCASSIDLLGRGNTGELFFGEGSRLTVL.

This clonotype was seen ten or more times. This chain connects TRBV10-3 to TRBJ1-4; a possible D gene is TRBD1 (6 bases). In germline, CDR1 is ENHRY, CDR2 SYGVKD. The CDR3 is made up of 13 amino acids. Between the trimmed V and J ends, which lost 3 bases and 5 bases, there was a span of 7 bases. This chain's CDR3 is CAISEGGNEKLFF. DNA of the CDR3: TGTGCCATCAGTGAAGGGGGAAATGAAAAACTGTTTTTT.

The gene calls are TRBV20-1 and TRBJ2-1, with a possible D match to TRBD1 (6 bases). Germline V gives CDR1 DFQATT, CDR2 SNEGSKA (reference sequence). The CDR3 runs to 15 residues. Trimming pared 3 bases from V and 5 bases from J, leaving 17 bases between. In DNA form, the CDR3 reads TGCAGTGCTAGTTCTTTGGGACACGATCACAATGAGCAGTTCTTC. This translates into CSASSLGHDHNEQFF.

The genes are TRBV7-2 and TRBJ2-2, with a tentative D call TRBD1 (5 bases). Germline V gene data show CDR1 as SGHTA and CDR2 as FQGNSA. V was clipped by 1 base and J by 3 bases, with 12 bases between them. The CDR3 spans 16 residues. The CDR3 nucleotides read TGTGCCAGCAGCTTAGTCAGGGTGGGATACACCGGGGAGCTGTTTTTT. Protein product: CASSLVRVGYTGELFF.